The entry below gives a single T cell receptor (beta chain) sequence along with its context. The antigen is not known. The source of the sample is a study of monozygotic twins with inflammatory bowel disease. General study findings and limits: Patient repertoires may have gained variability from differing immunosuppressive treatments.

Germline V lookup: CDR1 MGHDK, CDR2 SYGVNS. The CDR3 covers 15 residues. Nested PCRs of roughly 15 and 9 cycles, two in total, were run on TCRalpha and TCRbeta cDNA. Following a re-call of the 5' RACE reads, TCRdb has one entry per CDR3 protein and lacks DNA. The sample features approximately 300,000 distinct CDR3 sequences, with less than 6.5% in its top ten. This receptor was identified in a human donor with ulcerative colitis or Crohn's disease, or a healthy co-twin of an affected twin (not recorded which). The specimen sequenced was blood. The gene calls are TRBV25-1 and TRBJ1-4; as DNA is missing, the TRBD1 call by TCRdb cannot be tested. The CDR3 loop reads CASSDRAADGEKLFF.